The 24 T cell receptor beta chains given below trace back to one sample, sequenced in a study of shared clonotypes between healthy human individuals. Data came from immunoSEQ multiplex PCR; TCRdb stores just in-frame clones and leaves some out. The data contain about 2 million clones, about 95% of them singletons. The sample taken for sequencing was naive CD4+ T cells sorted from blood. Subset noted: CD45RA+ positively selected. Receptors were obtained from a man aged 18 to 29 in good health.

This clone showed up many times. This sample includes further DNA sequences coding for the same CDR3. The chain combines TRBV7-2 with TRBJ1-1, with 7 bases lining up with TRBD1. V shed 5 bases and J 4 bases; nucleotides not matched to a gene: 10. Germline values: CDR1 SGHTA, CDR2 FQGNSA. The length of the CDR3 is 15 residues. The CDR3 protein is CASSRRQGGGTEAFF. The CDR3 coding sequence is TGTGCCAGCAGCCGGCGTCAGGGGGGAGGCACTGAAGCTTTCTTT.

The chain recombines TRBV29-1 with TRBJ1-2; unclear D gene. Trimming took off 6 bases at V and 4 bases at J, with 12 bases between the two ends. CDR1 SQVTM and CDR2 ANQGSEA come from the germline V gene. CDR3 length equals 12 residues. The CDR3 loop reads CSVQRESYGYTF. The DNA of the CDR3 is TGCAGCGTACAAAGGGAAAGCTATGGCTACACCTTC. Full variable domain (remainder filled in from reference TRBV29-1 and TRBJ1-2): SAVISQKPSRDICQRGTSLTIQCQVDSQVTMMFWYRQQPGQSLTLIATANQGSEATYESGFVIDKFPISRPNLTFSTLTVSNMSPEDSSIYLCSVQRESYGYTFGSGTRLTVV.

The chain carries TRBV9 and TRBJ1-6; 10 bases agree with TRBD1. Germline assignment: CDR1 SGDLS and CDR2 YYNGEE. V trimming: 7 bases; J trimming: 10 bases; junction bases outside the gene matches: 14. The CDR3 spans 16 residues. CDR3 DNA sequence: TGTGCCAGCGGCCTCGACTCGACAGGGGGCAACTCACCCCTCCACTTT. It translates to CASGLDSTGGNSPLHF.

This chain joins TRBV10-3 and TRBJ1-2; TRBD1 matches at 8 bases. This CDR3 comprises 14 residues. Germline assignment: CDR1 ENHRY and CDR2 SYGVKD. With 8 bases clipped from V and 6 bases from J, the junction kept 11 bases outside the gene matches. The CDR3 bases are TGTGCCATCCAAAAGACAGGGGAGGGGGATGGCTACACCTTC. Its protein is CAIQKTGEGDGYTF.

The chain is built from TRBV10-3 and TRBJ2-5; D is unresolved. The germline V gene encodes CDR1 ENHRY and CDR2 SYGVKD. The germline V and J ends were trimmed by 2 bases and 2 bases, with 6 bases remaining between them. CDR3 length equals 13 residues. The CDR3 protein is CAISEPRQETQYF. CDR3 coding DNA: TGTGCCATCAGTGAGCCTAGGCAAGAGACCCAGTACTTC.

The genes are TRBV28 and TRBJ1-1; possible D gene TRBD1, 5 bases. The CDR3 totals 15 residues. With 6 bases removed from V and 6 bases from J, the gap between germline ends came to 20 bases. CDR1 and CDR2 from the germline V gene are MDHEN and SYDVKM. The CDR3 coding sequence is TGTGCCAGCAGCCCCGGGGGAAAAGTAGGAGCTGAAGCTTTCTTT. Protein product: CASSPGGKVGAEAFF.

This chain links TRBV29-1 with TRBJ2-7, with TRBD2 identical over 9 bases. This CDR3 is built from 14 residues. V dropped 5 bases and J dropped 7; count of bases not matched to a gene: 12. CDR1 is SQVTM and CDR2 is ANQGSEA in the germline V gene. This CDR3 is CSVRTSGRDGEQYF. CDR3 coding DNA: TGCAGCGTTCGCACTAGCGGGCGAGATGGGGAGCAGTACTTC.

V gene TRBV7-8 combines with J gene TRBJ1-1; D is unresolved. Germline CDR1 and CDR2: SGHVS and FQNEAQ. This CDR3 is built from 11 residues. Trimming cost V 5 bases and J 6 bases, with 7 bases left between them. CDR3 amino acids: CASSLFAEAFF. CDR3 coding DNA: TGTGCCAGCAGCCTATTTGCTGAAGCTTTCTTT.

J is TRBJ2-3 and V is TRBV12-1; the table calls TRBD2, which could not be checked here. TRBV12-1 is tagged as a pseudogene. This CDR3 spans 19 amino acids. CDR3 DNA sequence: TGTGCCAGCAGCTTTGTGGCGGCTAGAGGGAGACATAAGAAAGATACGCAGTATTTT. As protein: CASSFVAARGRHKKDTQYF.

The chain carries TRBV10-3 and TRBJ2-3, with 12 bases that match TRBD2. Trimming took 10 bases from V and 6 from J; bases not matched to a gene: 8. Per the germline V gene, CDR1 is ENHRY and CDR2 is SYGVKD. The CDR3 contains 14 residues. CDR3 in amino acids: CATETSGSGDTQYF. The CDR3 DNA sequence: TGTGCCACCGAGACTAGCGGGAGTGGTGATACGCAGTATTTT.

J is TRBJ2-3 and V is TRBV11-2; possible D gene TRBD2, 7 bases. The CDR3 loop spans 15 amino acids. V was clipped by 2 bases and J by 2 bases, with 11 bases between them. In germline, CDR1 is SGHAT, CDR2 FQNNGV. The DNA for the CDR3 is TGTGCCAGCAGCTTAAGGGGGGGGTACACAGATACGCAGTATTTT. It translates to CASSLRGGYTDTQYF. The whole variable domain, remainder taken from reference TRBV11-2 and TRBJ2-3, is EAGVAQSPRYKIIEKRQSVAFWCNPISGHATLYWYQQILGQGPKLLIQFQNNGVVDDSQLPKDRFSAERLKGVDSTLKIQPAKLEDSAVYLCASSLRGGYTDTQYFGPGTRLTVL.

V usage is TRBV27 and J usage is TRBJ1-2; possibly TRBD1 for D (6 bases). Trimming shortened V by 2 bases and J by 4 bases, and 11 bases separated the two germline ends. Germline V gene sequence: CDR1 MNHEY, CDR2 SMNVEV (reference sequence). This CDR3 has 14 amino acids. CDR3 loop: CASSLGTSPYGYTF. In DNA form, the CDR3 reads TGTGCCAGCAGTTTAGGGACATCCCCCTATGGCTACACCTTC.

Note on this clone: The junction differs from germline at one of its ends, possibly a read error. CDR3 sequence reads: CASSLALTGPGGSYEQYF. Here the CDR3 DNA reads TGTGCTAGCAGCTTAGCCCTGACAGGGCCCGGGGGGTCCTACGAGCAGTACTTC. The chain employs TRBV7-7 and TRBJ2-7; D is possibly TRBD1 or TRBD2 (7 bases each). The CDR3 runs 18 residues. Germline CDR1 SSHAT, CDR2 FNYEAQ (reference sequence).

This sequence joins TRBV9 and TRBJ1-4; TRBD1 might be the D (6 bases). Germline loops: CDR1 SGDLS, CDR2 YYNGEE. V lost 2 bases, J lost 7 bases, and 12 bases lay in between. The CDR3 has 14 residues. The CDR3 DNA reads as TGTGCCAGCAGCGTTGGCGGGGGCGTTGAAAAACTGTTTTTT. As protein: CASSVGGGVEKLFF.

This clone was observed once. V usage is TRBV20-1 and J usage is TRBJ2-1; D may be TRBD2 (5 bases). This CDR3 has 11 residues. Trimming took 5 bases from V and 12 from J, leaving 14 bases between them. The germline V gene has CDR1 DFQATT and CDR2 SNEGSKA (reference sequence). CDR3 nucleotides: TGCAGTGCTGGCCTAAGAGAGGGGCAGTTCTTC. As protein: CSAGLREGQFF.

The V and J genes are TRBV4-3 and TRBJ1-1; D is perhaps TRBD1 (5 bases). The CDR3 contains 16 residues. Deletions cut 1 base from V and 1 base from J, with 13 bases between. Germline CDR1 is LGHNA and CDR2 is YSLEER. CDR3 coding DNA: TGCGCCAGCAGCCAAGGACGGGTTCAGGGGAACACTGAAGCTTTCTTT. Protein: CASSQGRVQGNTEAFF.

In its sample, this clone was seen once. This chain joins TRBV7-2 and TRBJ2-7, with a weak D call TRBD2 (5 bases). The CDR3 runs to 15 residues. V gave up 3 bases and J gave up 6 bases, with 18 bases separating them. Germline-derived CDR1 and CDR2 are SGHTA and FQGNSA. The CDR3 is CASSFVRTLASEQYF. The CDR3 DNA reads TGTGCCAGCAGCTTCGTAAGGACCCTAGCCAGCGAGCAGTACTTC.

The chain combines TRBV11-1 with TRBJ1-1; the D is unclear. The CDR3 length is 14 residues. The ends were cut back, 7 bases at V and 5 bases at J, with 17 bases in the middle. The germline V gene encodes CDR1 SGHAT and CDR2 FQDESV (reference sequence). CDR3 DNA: TGTGCCAGCAAAAAAAGGCTCGATAGGACTGAAGCTTTCTTT. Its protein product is CASKKRLDRTEAFF. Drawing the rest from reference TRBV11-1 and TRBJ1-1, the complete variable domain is EAEVAQSPRYKITEKSQAVAFWCDPISGHATLYWYRQILGQGPELLVQFQDESVVDDSQLPKDRFSAERLKGVDSTLKIQPAELGDSAMYLCASKKRLDRTEAFFGQGTRLTVV.

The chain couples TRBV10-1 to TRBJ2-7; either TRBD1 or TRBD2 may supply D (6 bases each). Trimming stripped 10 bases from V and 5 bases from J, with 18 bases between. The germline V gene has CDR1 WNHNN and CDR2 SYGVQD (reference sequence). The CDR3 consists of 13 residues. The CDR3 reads CATGTGRPNEQYF. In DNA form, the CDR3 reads TGCGCCACCGGAACAGGGAGGCCCAACGAGCAGTACTTC.

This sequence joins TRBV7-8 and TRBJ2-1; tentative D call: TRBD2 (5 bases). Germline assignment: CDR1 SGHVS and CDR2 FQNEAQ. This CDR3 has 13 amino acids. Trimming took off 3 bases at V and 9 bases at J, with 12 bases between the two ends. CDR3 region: CASSLALDFEQFF. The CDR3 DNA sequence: TGTGCCAGCAGCTTGGCACTAGACTTTGAGCAGTTCTTC.

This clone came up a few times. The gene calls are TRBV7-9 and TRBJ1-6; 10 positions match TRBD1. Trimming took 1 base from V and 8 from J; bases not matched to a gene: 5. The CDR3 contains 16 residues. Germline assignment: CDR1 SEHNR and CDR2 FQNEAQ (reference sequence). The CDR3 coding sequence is TGTGCCAGCAGCTTAGGACAGGGGGCAAGGCATTCACCCCTCCACTTT. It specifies CASSLGQGARHSPLHF.

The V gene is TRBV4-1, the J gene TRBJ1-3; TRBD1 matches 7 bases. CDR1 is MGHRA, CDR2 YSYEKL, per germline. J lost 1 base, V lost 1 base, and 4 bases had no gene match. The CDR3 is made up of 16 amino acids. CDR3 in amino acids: CASSQGQGGSGNTIYF. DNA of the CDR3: TGCGCCAGCAGCCAAGGACAGGGAGGGTCTGGAAACACCATATATTTT.

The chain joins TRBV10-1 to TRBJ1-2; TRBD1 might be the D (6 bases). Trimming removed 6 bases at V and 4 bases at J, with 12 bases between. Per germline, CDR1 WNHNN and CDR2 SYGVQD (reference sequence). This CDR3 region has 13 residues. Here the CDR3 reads CASSQGLGYGYTF. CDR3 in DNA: TGCGCCAGCAGCCAGGGGTTGGGCTATGGCTACACCTTC.

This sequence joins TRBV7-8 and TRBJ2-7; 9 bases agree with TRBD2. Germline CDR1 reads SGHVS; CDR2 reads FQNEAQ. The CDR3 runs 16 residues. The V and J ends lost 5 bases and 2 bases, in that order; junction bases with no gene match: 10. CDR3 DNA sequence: TGTGCCAGCAGCGGCAACCTTGCGGGAGGGACCTACGAGCAGTACTTC. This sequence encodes CASSGNLAGGTYEQYF.